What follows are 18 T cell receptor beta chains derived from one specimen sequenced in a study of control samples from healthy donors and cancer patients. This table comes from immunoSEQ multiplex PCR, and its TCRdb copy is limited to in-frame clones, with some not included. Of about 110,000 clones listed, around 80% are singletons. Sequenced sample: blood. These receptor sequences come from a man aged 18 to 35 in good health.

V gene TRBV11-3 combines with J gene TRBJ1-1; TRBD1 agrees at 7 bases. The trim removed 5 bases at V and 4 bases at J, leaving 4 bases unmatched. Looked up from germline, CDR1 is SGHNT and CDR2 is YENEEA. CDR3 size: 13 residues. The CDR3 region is CASSQAGGTEAFF. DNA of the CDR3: TGTGCCAGCAGCCAGGCAGGGGGCACTGAAGCTTTCTTT.

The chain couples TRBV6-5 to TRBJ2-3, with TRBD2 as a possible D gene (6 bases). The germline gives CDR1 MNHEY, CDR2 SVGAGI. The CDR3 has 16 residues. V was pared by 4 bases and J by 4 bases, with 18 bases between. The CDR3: CASSLISQGEADTQYF. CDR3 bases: TGTGCCAGCAGTTTGATAAGTCAAGGGGAGGCAGATACGCAGTATTTT.

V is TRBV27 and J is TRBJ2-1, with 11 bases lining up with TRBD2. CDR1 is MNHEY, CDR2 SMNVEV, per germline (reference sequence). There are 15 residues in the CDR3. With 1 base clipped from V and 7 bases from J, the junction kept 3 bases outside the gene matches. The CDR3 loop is CASSLLAGGPNEQFF. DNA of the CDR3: TGTGCCAGCAGTTTATTAGCGGGGGGGCCGAATGAGCAGTTCTTC.

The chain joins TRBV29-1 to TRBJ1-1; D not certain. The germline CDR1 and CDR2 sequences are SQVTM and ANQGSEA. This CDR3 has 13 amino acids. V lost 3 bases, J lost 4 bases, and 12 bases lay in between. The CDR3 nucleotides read TGCAGCGTTGACGGGTCTCGGGGCACTGAAGCTTTCTTT. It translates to CSVDGSRGTEAFF.

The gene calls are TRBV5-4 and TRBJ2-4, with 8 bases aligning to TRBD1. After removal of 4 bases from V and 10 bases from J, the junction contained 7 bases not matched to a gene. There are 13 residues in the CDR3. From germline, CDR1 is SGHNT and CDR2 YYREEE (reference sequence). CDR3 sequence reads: CASSGTTGGIQYF. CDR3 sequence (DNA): TGTGCCAGCAGCGGGACAACAGGGGGAATTCAGTACTTC.

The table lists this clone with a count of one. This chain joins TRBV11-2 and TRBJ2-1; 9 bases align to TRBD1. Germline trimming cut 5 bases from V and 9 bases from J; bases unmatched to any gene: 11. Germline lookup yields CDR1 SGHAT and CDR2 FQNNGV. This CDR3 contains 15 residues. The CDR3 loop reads CASSPRTGDWGEQFF. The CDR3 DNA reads TGTGCCAGCAGCCCGCGGACAGGGGATTGGGGTGAGCAGTTCTTC. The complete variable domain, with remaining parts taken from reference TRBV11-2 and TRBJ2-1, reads EAGVAQSPRYKIIEKRQSVAFWCNPISGHATLYWYQQILGQGPKLLIQFQNNGVVDDSQLPKDRFSAERLKGVDSTLKIQPAKLEDSAVYLCASSPRTGDWGEQFFGPGTRLTVL.

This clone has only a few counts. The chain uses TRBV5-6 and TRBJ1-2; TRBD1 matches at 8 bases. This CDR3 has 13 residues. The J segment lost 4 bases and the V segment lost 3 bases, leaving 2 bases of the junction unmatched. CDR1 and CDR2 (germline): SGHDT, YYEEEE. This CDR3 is CASSSGQAYGYTF. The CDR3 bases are TGTGCCAGCAGCTCGGGACAGGCCTATGGCTACACCTTC. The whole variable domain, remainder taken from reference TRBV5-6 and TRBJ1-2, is DAGVTQSPTHLIKTRGQQVTLRCSPKSGHDTVSWYQQALGQGPQFIFQYYEEEERQRGNFPDRFSGHQFPNYSSELNVNALLLGDSALYLCASSSGQAYGYTFGSGTRLTVV.

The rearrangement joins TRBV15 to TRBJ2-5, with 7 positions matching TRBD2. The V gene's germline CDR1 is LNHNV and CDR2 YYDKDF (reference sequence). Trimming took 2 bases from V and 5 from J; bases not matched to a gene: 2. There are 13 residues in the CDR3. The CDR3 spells CATSRKGGETQYF. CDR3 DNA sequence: TGTGCCACCAGCAGAAAGGGAGGGGAGACCCAGTACTTC.

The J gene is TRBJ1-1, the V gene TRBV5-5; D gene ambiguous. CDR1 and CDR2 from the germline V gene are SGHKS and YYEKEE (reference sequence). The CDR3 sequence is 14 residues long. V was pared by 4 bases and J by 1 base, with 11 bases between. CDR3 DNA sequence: TGTGCCAGCAGCCTATTCGACACGAACACTGAAGCTTTCTTT. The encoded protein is CASSLFDTNTEAFF.

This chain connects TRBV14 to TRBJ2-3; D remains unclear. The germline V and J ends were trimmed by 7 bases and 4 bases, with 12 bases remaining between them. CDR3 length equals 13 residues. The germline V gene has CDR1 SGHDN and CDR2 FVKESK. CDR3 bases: TGTGCCAGCACCCCTGCGAGTGCAGATACGCAGTATTTT. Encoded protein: CASTPASADTQYF.

The CDR3 DNA sequence: TGTGCCAGCAGCTTATCGAGGGGGTCGAATAGTGAGCAGTTCTTC. This gives the protein CASSLSRGSNSEQFF. This sequence joins TRBV7-2 and TRBJ2-1; a possible D gene is TRBD1 (6 bases). Germline lookup yields CDR1 SGHTA and CDR2 FQGNSA. This CDR3 has 15 amino acids. The V gene lost 2 bases and the J gene lost 9 bases, with 17 bases spanning the gap.

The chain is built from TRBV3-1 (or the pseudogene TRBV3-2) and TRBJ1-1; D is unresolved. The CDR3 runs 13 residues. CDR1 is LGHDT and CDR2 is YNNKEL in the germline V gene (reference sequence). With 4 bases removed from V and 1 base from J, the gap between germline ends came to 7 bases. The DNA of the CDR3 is TGTGCCAGCAGCCCCCGACAGAACACTGAAGCTTTCTTT. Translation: CASSPRQNTEAFF.

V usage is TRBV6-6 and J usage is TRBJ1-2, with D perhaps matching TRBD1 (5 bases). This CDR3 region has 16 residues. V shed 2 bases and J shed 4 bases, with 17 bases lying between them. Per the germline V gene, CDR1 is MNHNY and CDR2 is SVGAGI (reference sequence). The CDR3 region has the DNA TGTGCCAGCAGTTACACTCCGGGACCGCAGACCTATGGCTACACCTTC. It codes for CASSYTPGPQTYGYTF.

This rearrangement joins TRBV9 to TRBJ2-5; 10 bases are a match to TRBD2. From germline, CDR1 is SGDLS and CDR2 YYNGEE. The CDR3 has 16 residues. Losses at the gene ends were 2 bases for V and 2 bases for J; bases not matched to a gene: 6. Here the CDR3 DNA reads TGTGCCAGCAGCGTTACCGGGACTAGCGCACAAGAGACCCAGTACTTC. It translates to CASSVTGTSAQETQYF.

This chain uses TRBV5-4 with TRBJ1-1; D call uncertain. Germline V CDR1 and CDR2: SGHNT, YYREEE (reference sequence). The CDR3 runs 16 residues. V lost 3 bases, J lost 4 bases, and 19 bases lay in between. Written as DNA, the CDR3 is TGTGCCAGCAGCTCCTCGTTGAAGGCGCGAGTCACTGAAGCTTTCTTT. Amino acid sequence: CASSSSLKARVTEAFF.

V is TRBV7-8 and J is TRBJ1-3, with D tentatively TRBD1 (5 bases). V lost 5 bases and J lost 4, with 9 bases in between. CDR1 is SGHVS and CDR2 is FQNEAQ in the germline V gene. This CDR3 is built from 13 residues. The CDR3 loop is CASSLSGGNTIYF. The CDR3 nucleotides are TGTGCCAGCAGCCTCTCAGGGGGAAACACCATATATTTT.

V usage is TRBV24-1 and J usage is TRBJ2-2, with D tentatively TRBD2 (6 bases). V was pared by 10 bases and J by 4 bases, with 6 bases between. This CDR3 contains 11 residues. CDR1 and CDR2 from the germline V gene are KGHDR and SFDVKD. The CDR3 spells CATGGTGELFF. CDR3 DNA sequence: TGTGCCACGGGGGGCACCGGGGAGCTGTTTTTT.

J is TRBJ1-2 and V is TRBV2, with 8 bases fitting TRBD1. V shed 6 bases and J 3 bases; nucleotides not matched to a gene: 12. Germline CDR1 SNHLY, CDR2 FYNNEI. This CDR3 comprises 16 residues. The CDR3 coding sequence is TGTGCCAGCAGACCCTTTACAGGGGGGAGCTACTATGGCTACACCTTC. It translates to CASRPFTGGSYYGYTF.